This T cell receptor beta chain derives from a study of Ad26.COV2.S vaccination and SARS-CoV-2 variants. Treatment specified: some 20 received Ad26.COV2.S at low or high dose, single or two shots; 5 received placebo; per-sample allocation not given. Specimens were obtained on day 63 following the first vaccine or placebo injection. This CDR3 has 13 amino acids. The V and J ends lost 1 base and 7 bases respectively, with 8 bases between them. The germline gives CDR1 LGHDT, CDR2 YNNKEL (reference sequence). Clones were sequenced by immunoSEQ multiplex PCR, and TCRdb holds only the in-frame ones, with some missing. The sample carries hundreds of thousands of clones, about 90% recorded once.

Material: peripheral blood, obtained in a trial of Ad26.COV2.S vaccine versus placebo. The chain combines TRBV3-1 (or the pseudogene TRBV3-2) with TRBJ1-5; D is ambiguous. The source is a person aged 18-60 years who received the Ad26.COV2.S COVID-19 vaccine or a placebo. CDR3 DNA: TGTGCCAGCAGCCAAGGACCAACCCAGCCCCAGCATTTT. It encodes CASSQGPTQPQHF.